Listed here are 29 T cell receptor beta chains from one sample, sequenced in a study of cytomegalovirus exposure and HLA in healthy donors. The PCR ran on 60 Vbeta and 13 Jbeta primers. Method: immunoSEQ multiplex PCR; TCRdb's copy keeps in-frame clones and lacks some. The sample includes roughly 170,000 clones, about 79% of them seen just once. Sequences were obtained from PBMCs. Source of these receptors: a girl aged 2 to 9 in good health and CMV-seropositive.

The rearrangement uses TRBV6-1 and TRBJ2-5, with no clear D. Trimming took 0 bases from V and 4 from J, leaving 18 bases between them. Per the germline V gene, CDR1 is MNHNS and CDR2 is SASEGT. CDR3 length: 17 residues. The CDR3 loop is CASSEALQVVGPETQYF. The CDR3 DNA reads TGTGCCAGCAGTGAAGCGCTTCAGGTGGTGGGCCCAGAGACCCAGTACTTC.

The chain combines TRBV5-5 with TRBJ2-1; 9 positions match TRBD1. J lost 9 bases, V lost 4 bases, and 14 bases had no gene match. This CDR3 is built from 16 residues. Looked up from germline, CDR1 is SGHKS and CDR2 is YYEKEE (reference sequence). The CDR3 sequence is CASSPQGAQLGPEQFF. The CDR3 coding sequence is TGTGCCAGCAGCCCACAGGGGGCCCAACTGGGCCCTGAGCAGTTCTTC.

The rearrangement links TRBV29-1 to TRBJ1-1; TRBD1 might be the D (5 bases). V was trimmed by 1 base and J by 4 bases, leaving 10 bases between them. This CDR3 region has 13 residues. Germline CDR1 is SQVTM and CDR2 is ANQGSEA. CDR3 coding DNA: TGCAGCGTTGAAGTGGGGGAGGGCACTGAAGCTTTCTTT. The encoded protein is CSVEVGEGTEAFF. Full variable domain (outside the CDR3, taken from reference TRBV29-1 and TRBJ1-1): SAVISQKPSRDICQRGTSLTIQCQVDSQVTMMFWYRQQPGQSLTLIATANQGSEATYESGFVIDKFPISRPNLTFSTLTVSNMSPEDSSIYLCSVEVGEGTEAFFGQGTRLTVV.

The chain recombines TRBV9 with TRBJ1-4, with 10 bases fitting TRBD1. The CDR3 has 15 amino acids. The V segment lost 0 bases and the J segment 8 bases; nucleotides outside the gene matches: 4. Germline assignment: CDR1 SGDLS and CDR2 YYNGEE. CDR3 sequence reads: CASSVGTGGMEKLFF. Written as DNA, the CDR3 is TGTGCCAGCAGCGTAGGGACAGGGGGTATGGAAAAACTGTTTTTT.

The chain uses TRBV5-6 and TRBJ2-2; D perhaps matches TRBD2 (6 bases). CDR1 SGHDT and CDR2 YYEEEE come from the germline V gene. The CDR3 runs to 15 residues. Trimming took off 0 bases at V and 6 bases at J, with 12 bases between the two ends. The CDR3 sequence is CASSLVAGFAGELFF. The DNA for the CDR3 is TGTGCCAGCAGCTTGGTCGCGGGGTTTGCCGGGGAGCTGTTTTTT.

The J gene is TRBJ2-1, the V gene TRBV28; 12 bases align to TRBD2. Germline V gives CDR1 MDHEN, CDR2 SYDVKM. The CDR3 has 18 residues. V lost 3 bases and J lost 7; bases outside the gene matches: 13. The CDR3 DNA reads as TGTGCCAGCAGTTTCTCGTACCAGACTAGCGGGAGCTGGAATGAGCAGTTCTTC. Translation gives CASSFSYQTSGSWNEQFF.

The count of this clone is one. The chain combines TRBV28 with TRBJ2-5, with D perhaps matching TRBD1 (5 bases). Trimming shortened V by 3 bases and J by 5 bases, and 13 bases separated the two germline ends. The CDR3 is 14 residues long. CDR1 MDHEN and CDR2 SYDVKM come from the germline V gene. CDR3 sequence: CASSLARVLETQYF. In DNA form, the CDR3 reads TGTGCCAGCAGTTTGGCCAGGGTCCTGGAGACCCAGTACTTC.

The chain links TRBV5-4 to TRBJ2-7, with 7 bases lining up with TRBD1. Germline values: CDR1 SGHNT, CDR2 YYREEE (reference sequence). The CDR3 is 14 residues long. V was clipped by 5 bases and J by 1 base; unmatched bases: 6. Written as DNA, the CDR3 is TGTGCCAGCAGGCCGGACAGGAGTTCCTACGAGCAGTACTTC. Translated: CASRPDRSSYEQYF.

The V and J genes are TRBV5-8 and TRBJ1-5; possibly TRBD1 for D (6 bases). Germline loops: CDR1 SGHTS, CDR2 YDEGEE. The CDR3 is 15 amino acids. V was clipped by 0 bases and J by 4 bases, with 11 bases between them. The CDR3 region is CASSLVPTGNQPQHF. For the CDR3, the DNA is TGTGCCAGCAGCTTGGTTCCGACAGGTAATCAGCCCCAGCATTTT.

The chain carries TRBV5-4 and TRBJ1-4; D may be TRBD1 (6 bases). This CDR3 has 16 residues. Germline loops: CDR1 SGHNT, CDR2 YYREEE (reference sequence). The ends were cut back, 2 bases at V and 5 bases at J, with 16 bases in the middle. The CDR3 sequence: CASSFIGTSPNEKLFF. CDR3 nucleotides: TGTGCCAGCAGCTTTATAGGGACAAGTCCGAATGAAAAACTGTTTTTT.

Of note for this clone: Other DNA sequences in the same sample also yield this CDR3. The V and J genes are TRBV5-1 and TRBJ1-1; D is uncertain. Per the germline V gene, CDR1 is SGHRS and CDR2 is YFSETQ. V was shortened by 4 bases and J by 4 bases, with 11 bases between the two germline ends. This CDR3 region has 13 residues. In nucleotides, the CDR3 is TGCGCCAGCAGCCTGAATCGGGGCACTGAAGCTTTCTTT. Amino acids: CASSLNRGTEAFF.

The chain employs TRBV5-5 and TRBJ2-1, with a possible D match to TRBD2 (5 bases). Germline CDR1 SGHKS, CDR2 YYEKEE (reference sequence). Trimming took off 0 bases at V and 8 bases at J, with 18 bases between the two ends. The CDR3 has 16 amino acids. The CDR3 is CASSLVPGKSMDEQFF. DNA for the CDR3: TGTGCCAGCAGCTTGGTCCCCGGGAAGAGTATGGATGAGCAGTTCTTC.

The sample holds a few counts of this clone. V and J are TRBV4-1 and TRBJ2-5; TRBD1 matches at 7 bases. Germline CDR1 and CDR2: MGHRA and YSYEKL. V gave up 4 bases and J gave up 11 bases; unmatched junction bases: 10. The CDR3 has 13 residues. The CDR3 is CASSRQGREEQYF. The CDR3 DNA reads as TGCGCCAGCAGCCGACAGGGTCGTGAGGAGCAGTACTTC.

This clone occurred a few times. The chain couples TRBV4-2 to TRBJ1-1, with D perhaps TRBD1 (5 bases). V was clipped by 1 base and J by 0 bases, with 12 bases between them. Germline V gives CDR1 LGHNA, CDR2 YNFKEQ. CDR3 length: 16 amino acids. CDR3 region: CASSQVLRGVNTEAFF. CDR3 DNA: TGTGCCAGCAGCCAAGTATTGCGGGGGGTGAACACTGAAGCTTTCTTT.

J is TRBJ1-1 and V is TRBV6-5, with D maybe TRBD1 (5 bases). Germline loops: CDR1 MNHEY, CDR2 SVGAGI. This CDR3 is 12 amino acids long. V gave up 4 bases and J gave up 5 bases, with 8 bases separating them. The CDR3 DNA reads TGTGCCAGCAGTTCCCCAGGGACTGAAGCTTTCTTT. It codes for CASSSPGTEAFF.

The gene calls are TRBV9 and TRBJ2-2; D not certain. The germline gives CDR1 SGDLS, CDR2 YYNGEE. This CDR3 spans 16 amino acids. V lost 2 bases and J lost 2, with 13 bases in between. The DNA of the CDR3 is TGTGCCAGCAGCGTTTCGTCACTACTCAACACCGGGGAGCTGTTTTTT. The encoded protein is CASSVSSLLNTGELFF.

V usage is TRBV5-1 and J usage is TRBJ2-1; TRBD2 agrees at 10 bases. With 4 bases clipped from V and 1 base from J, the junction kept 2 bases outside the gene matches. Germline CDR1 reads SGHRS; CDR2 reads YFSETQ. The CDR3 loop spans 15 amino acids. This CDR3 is CASSPSGGSYNEQFF. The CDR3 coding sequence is TGCGCCAGCAGCCCTAGCGGGGGTTCCTACAATGAGCAGTTCTTC.

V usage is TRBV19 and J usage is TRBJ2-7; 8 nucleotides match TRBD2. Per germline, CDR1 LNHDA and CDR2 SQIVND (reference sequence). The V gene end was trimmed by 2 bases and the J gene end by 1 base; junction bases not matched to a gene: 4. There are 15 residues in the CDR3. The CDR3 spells CASSILAGPSYEQYF. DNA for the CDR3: TGTGCCAGTAGTATACTAGCGGGCCCTTCCTACGAGCAGTACTTC. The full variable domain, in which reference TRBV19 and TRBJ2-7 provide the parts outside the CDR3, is DGGITQSPKYLFRKEGQNVTLSCEQNLNHDAMYWYRQDPGQGLRLIYYSQIVNDFQKGDIAEGYSVSREKKESFPLTVTSAQKNPTAFYLCASSILAGPSYEQYFGPGTRLTVT.

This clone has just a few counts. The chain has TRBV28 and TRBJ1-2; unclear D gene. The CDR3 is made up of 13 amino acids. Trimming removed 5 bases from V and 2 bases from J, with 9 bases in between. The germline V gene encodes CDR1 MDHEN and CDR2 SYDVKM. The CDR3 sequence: CASSLVANYGYTF. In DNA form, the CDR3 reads TGTGCCAGCAGTCTAGTGGCAAACTATGGCTACACCTTC.

CDR3: CASNDGRVYGYTF. DNA of the CDR3: TGCGCCAGCAATGACGGCCGGGTTTATGGCTACACCTTC. This chain uses TRBV4-1 with TRBJ1-2; D gene unclear. The V and J ends lost 7 bases and 5 bases respectively, with 14 bases between them. The CDR3 extends over 13 amino acids. Germline V gene sequence: CDR1 MGHRA, CDR2 YSYEKL.

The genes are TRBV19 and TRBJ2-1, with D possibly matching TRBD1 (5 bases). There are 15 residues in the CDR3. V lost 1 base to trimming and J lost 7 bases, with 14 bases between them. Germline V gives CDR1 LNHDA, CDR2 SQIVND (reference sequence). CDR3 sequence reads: CASSIGRELTNEQFF. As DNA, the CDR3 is TGTGCCAGTAGTATAGGCAGGGAACTAACTAATGAGCAGTTCTTC. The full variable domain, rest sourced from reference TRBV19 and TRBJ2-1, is DGGITQSPKYLFRKEGQNVTLSCEQNLNHDAMYWYRQDPGQGLRLIYYSQIVNDFQKGDIAEGYSVSREKKESFPLTVTSAQKNPTAFYLCASSIGRELTNEQFFGPGTRLTVL.

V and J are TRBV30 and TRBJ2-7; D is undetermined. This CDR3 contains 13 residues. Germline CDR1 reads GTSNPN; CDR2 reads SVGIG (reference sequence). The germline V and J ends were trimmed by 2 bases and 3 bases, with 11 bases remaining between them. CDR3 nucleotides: TGTGCCTGGAGTAAGAGACAAATCTACGAGCAGTACTTC. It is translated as CAWSKRQIYEQYF.

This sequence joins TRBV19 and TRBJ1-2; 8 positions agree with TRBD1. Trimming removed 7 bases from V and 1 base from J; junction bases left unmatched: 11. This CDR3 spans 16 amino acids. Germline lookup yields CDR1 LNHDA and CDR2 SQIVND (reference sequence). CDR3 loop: CASTPMAGGGNYGYTF. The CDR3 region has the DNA TGTGCCAGTACACCCATGGCAGGGGGCGGTAACTATGGCTACACCTTC.

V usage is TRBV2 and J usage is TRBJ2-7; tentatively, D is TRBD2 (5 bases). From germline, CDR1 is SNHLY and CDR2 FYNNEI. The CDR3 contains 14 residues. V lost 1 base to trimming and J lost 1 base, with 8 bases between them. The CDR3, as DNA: TGTGCCAGCAGTGAAGGGCGGGCGTCCTACGAGCAGTACTTC. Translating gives CASSEGRASYEQYF.

CDR3 region: CASSPGTGENTEAFF. Here the CDR3 DNA reads TGTGCCAGCAGCCCCGGGACAGGGGAGAACACTGAAGCTTTCTTT. The chain combines TRBV7-8 with TRBJ1-1, with TRBD1 identical over 10 bases. Germline CDR1 SGHVS, CDR2 FQNEAQ. After removal of 5 bases from V and 1 base from J, the junction contained 4 bases not matched to a gene. The CDR3 is 15 amino acids.

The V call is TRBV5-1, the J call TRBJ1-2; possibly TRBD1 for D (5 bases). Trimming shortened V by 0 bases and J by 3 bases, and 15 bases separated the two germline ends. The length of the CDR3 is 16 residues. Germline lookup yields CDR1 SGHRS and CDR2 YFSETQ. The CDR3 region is CASSLVWAGRDYGYTF. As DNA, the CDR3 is TGCGCCAGCAGCTTGGTGTGGGCAGGGCGCGACTATGGCTACACCTTC.

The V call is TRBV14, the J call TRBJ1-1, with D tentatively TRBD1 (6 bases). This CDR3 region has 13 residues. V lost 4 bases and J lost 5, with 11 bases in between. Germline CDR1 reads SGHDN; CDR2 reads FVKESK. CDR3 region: CASSPWGRTEAFF. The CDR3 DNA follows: TGTGCCAGCAGCCCCTGGGGGCGGACTGAAGCTTTCTTT.

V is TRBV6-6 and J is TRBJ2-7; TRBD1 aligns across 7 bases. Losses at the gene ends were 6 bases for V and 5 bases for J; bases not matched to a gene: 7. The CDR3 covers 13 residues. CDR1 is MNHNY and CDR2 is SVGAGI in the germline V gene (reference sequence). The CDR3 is CASRPGQWNEQYF. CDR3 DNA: TGTGCCAGCAGGCCGGGACAGTGGAACGAGCAGTACTTC.

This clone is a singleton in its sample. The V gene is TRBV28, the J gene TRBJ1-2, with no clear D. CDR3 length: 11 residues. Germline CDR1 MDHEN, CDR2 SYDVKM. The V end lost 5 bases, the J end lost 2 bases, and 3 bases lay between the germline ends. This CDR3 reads CASSTNYGYTF. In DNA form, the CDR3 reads TGTGCCAGCAGTACAAACTATGGCTACACCTTC.